This note documents a single TCR beta chain sequence. This clonotype was counted at least ten times. Its antigen is unknown. No much larger clonotype is one base removed from it; base qualities were not supplied. This record belongs to a study. Looking up the germline V gene yields CDR1 ENHRY and CDR2 SYGVKD. Trimming removed 2 bases from V and 0 bases from J, leaving 13 bases between the germline ends. Its CDR3 holds 16 amino acids, cysteine through phenylalanine. CDR3 DNA is the only sequence kept; it has 48 bases, read in frame from the first base. The sequencing machine was an Illumina MiSeq. TCRdb redid the processing of the public reads, applying fastp at Q25 and MiXCR, and retained in-frame beta chains. Every CDR3 protein is listed once, alongside the most common genes and DNA of its rows. The sample yields nearly 4,500 distinct CDR3 sequences; 9.5% to 10% were counted once. In total, the top ten clones hold roughly 33% of the sample.

The rearrangement joined TRBV10-3 to TRBJ1-1; too little of a D gene remains to name it. Sequencing was performed on CD4+ T cells from peripheral blood. This clonotype was obtained from a human donor with rheumatoid arthritis. The CDR3 region has the sequence CAISEVYQIMNTEAFF. The DNA reads as follows: TGTGCCATCAGTGAGGTTTATCAGATTATGAACACTGAAGCTTTCTTT.